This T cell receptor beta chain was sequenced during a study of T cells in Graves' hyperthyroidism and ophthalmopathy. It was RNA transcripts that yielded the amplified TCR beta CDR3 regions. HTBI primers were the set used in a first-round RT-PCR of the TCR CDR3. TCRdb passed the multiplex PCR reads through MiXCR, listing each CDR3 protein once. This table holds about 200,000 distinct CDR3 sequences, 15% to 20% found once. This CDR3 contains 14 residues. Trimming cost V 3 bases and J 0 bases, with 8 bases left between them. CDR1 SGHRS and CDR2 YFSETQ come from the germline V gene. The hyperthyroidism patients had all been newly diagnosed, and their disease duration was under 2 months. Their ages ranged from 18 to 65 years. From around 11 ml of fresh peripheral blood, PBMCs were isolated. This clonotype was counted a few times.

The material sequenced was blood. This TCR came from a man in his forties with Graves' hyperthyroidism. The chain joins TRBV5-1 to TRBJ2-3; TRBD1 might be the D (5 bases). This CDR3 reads CASSSQVSTDTQYF. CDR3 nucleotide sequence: TGCGCCAGCAGCTCACAGGTTAGCACAGATACGCAGTATTTT.